This TCR beta chain was recovered during a study of cytomegalovirus exposure and HLA in healthy donors. This clone has only a few counts. The CDR3 has 16 amino acids. The V gene's germline CDR1 is SGHTA and CDR2 FQGNSA. Trimming shortened V by 5 bases and J by 4 bases, and 17 bases separated the two germline ends. Both 60 Vbeta primers and 13 Jbeta primers went into the PCR. Repertoires were generated with immunoSEQ multiplex PCR, while TCRdb's copy carries only in-frame clones and drops some. The table records about 93,000 clones, under 90% of them present only once. V and J are TRBV7-2 and TRBJ2-2; tentatively, D is TRBD2 (5 bases). The sequenced sample was PBMCs. The receptor was isolated from a man aged 50 to 59 in good health and CMV-seronegative. In nucleotides, the CDR3 is TGTGCCAGCAGCGGCCGGGATCACGGTTTCACCGGGGAGCTGTTTTTT. It translates to CASSGRDHGFTGELFF. The whole variable domain, remainder taken from reference TRBV7-2 and TRBJ2-2, is GAGVSQSPSNKVTEKGKDVELRCDPISGHTALYWYRQSLGQGLEFLIYFQGNSAPDKSGLPSDRFSAERTGGSVSTLTIQRTQQEDSAVYLCASSGRDHGFTGELFFGEGSRLTVL.